This T cell receptor beta chain was sequenced in a study of regulatory T cells in long-lasting Graves disease. With iRepertoire HTBI primers and Arm-PCR of CDR3 regions, TCR beta libraries were built. TCRdb reprocessed the multiplex PCR reads via MiXCR and lists one record per CDR3 protein. The sample contains 560,000 or so distinct CDR3 sequences, about 15% of which appear only once. V was trimmed by 0 bases and J by 11 bases, leaving 16 bases between them. The CDR3 covers 15 residues. The germline V gene has CDR1 LNHNV and CDR2 YYDKDF (reference sequence). There are a few counts of this clonotype. Described time point: newly diagnosed GD, antithyroid drugs for less than 3 months. Extracted RNA from PBMCs served as the source of the TCR library. The same specimen was also included in a second study, on T cells in Graves' hyperthyroidism and ophthalmopathy. That publication notes: HTBI primers were used for first-round RT-PCR of the TCR CDR3.

The TCR was taken from a man aged 18 to 29 with Graves disease. This chain uses TRBV15 with TRBJ1-4, with D possibly being TRBD1 (6 bases). Specimen: peripheral blood mononuclear cells (PBMCs), collected at new diagnosis, from a patient treated with antithyroid drugs. CDR3 sequence reads: CATSREVGGLMKLFF. CDR3 DNA: TGTGCCACCAGCAGAGAGGTTGGGGGCTTGATGAAACTGTTTTTT.